A single sample gave rise to the 19 T cell receptor beta chains below, sequenced in a study of CD8 T cells in Susac syndrome. Random hexamers primed reverse transcription of roughly 0.5 to 1 ug RNA. TCRdb reprocessed the immunoSEQ multiplex PCR reads via MiXCR and lists one record per CDR3 protein. This table has 200,000 or so distinct CDR3 sequences, roughly 96% appearing once. The sample was CD4+ T cells from PBMCs. The receptors here all came from a human donor with multiple sclerosis.

This clonotype has a single count. The rearrangement links TRBV11-2 to TRBJ2-4; D is undetermined. Trimming removed 8 bases at V and 3 bases at J, with 11 bases between. CDR3 size: 13 residues. Germline assignment: CDR1 SGHAT and CDR2 FQNNGV. For the CDR3, the DNA is TGTGCCAGCGCCGCCGGAAACAAAAACATTCAGTACTTC. Protein: CASAAGNKNIQYF. Variable domain in full (rest from reference TRBV11-2 and TRBJ2-4): EAGVAQSPRYKIIEKRQSVAFWCNPISGHATLYWYQQILGQGPKLLIQFQNNGVVDDSQLPKDRFSAERLKGVDSTLKIQPAKLEDSAVYLCASAAGNKNIQYFGAGTRLSVL.

This clonotype appeared once. The chain employs TRBV9 and TRBJ2-5; D not certain. The CDR3 covers 14 residues. Per the germline V gene, CDR1 is SGDLS and CDR2 is YYNGEE. Between the trimmed V and J ends, which lost 0 bases and 7 bases, there was a span of 13 bases. CDR3 sequence: CASSVVSETGTQYF. DNA for the CDR3: TGTGCCAGCAGCGTAGTTTCGGAGACGGGGACCCAGTACTTC.

The chain combines TRBV14 with TRBJ1-2; D gene unclear. The ends were cut back, 0 bases at V and 5 bases at J, with 7 bases in the middle. Germline loops: CDR1 SGHDN, CDR2 FVKESK. This CDR3 spans 13 amino acids. CDR3 region: CASSQEWGYGYTF. The CDR3 DNA reads as TGTGCCAGCAGCCAAGAGTGGGGATATGGCTACACCTTC.

The V call is TRBV29-1, the J call TRBJ2-5, with 14 bases aligning to TRBD2. Germline CDR1 reads SQVTM; CDR2 reads ANQGSEA. The ends lost 7 bases at V and 1 base at J; junction bases unmatched: 14. This CDR3 comprises 18 residues. In nucleotides, the CDR3 is TGCAGCGCGCAAGGGACTAGCGGGAGCTCGATGGTCCAAGAGACCCAGTACTTC. It specifies CSAQGTSGSSMVQETQYF.

V gene TRBV20-1 combines with J gene TRBJ2-6; unclear D gene. Germline CDR1 and CDR2: DFQATT and SNEGSKA (reference sequence). V was clipped by 6 bases and J by 4 bases, with 16 bases between them. The CDR3 runs 15 residues. CDR3 in amino acids: CSALRSSAGANVLTF. In nucleotides, the CDR3 is TGCAGTGCCCTCCGTTCTAGTGCGGGGGCCAACGTCCTGACTTTC.

The chain combines TRBV2 with TRBJ2-3, with a weak D call TRBD2 (5 bases). The CDR3 length is 16 residues. Germline assignment: CDR1 SNHLY and CDR2 FYNNEI. V was clipped by 7 bases and J by 0 bases, with 17 bases between them. The CDR3: CASTPMPGMSTDTQYF. As DNA, the CDR3 is TGTGCCAGCACCCCGATGCCGGGAATGAGCACAGATACGCAGTATTTT.

The chain recombines TRBV20-1 with TRBJ2-5, with D tentatively TRBD1 (5 bases). Germline CDR1 DFQATT, CDR2 SNEGSKA (reference sequence). The germline V and J ends were trimmed by 6 bases and 2 bases, with 13 bases remaining between them. This CDR3 is built from 13 residues. Here the CDR3 DNA reads TGCAGTGCCCCCAAGGACACTCAAGAGACCCAGTACTTC. Encoded protein: CSAPKDTQETQYF.

CDR3 bases: TGTGCCAGCAGCCGGCGACGAGATACGCAGTATTTT. Residues: CASSRRRDTQYF. The chain couples TRBV7-9 to TRBJ2-3; D is ambiguous. Trimming cost V 5 bases and J 5 bases, with 8 bases left between them. This CDR3 has 12 residues. Germline V gene sequence: CDR1 SEHNR, CDR2 FQNEAQ (reference sequence).

The chain links TRBV12-3 or TRBV12-4 to TRBJ2-2; TRBD1 agrees at 10 bases. The CDR3 consists of 15 residues. V lost 7 bases to trimming and J lost 11 bases; unmatched junction nucleotides: 13. CDR3 in DNA: TGTGCCAGCACCTGGCGGACAGGGGGAAGCGGAGAGCTGTTTTTT. Residues: CASTWRTGGSGELFF.

To note about this clonotype: At one end, the junction sequence differs from germline, possibly due to a read error. This chain uses TRBV20-1 with TRBJ2-3; 7 bases are a match to TRBD2. The CDR3 length is 14 residues. Germline V lookup: CDR1 DFQATT, CDR2 SNEGSKA (reference sequence). The chain's CDR3 is CSAGERGPTDTQYF. Written as DNA, the CDR3 is TGCAGTGCTGGAGAGCGGGGCCCCACAGATACGCAGTATTTT.

The V call is TRBV2, the J call TRBJ2-1; 9 bases line up with TRBD2. The trim removed 9 bases at V and 9 bases at J, leaving 9 bases unmatched. Germline V lookup: CDR1 SNHLY, CDR2 FYNNEI. This CDR3 is 13 amino acids long. The CDR3 reads CARGIAGATEQFF. The CDR3 DNA is TGTGCCAGAGGGATAGCGGGAGCTACTGAGCAGTTCTTC.

This chain links TRBV29-1 with TRBJ1-1; 8 nucleotides match TRBD1. CDR3 size: 13 residues. Germline V CDR1 and CDR2: SQVTM, ANQGSEA. V was clipped by 3 bases and J by 1 base; unmatched bases: 1. The CDR3 reads CSVEGQENTEAFF. The DNA of the CDR3 is TGCAGCGTTGAGGGACAGGAGAACACTGAAGCTTTCTTT.

With respect to this clonotype: Germline is not matched at one junction end, which may reflect a read error. The V call is TRBV30, the J call TRBJ2-5, with TRBD2 as a possible D gene (5 bases). Germline V lookup: CDR1 GTSNPN, CDR2 SVGIG (reference sequence). CDR3 length: 10 residues. CDR3 loop: CAWGWETQHF. CDR3 nucleotides: TGTGCCTGGGGATGGGAGACCCAGCACTTC.

This chain links TRBV20-1 with TRBJ1-3; a possible D gene is TRBD1 (5 bases). V lost 4 bases and J 2 bases, leaving 6 bases between the germline ends. The CDR3 runs 12 residues. In germline, CDR1 is DFQATT, CDR2 SNEGSKA (reference sequence). The CDR3 nucleotides read TGCAGTGCTACGACAGCTGGAAACACCATATATTTT. Its translation: CSATTAGNTIYF.

The V call is TRBV4-1, the J call TRBJ2-7; D is uncertain. The V gene's germline CDR1 is MGHRA and CDR2 YSYEKL. The length of the CDR3 is 15 residues. V shed 1 base and J shed 0 bases, with 10 bases lying between them. The CDR3 DNA reads as TGCGCCAGCAGCCAAGTCTTCCAATACTCCTACGAGCAGTACTTC. Translation: CASSQVFQYSYEQYF.

This clonotype was picked up one time. The chain recombines TRBV3-1 with TRBJ2-1; TRBD2 is a possible D gene (5 bases). The CDR3 spans 15 residues. The germline gives CDR1 LGHDT, CDR2 YNNKEL (reference sequence). Trimming pared 0 bases from V and 7 bases from J, leaving 13 bases between. Written as DNA, the CDR3 is TGTGCCAGCAGCCAAGAGGACTGGGTCGGGAATGAGCAGTTCTTC. It translates to CASSQEDWVGNEQFF.

This chain uses TRBV7-9 with TRBJ1-1; no clear D gene. V shed 3 bases and J shed 9 bases, with 14 bases lying between them. Per germline, CDR1 SEHNR and CDR2 FQNEAQ (reference sequence). This CDR3 has 13 amino acids. CDR3 amino acids: CASSFGQDQKAFF. The CDR3 DNA reads as TGTGCCAGCAGCTTCGGCCAGGATCAGAAAGCTTTCTTT.

The chain links TRBV7-9 to TRBJ1-6; D is undetermined. Trimming shortened V by 3 bases and J by 5 bases, and 5 bases separated the two germline ends. Germline V CDR1 and CDR2: SEHNR, FQNEAQ (reference sequence). This CDR3 contains 13 residues. The CDR3 sequence is CASSLPDNSPLHF. CDR3 in DNA: TGTGCCAGCAGCTTGCCAGATAATTCACCCCTCCACTTT.

V gene TRBV6-1 combines with J gene TRBJ1-4; 7 bases are a match to TRBD1. Germline V gives CDR1 MNHNS, CDR2 SASEGT. V was pared by 6 bases and J by 3 bases, with 4 bases of the junction left unmatched. The CDR3 runs to 14 residues. DNA for the CDR3: TGTGCCAGCAGCGATGGGACAGCTAATGAAAAACTGTTTTTT. Its protein product is CASSDGTANEKLFF.